A single T cell receptor beta chain is shown here with its context. Its antigen is currently not known. No base quality values were provided; no much bigger clone lies one nucleotide off. The identical CDR3 is also encoded by other nucleotide sequences in the sample. Using the deep immunoSEQ assay, TCR CDR3 regions were amplified from genomic DNA by multiplex PCR. Extracted genomic DNA from each cell subset was spread evenly across all wells of several immunoSEQ 96-well plates, with each plate serving as a replicate. For sorted subsets, roughly 200 ng genomic DNA, equal to 25,000 to 35,000 T cell genomes, was loaded into each replicate PCR. Purified libraries were quantified with a Qubit 3.0 fluorometer, sized on a Bioanalyzer 2100, and re-quantified with the KAPA Library Quantification kit. A separate single-read 150-cycle Illumina NextSeq 550 flow cell was used to sequence each immunoSEQ 96-well plate. Concerning the study's data processing: Because only junctional sequences without quality scores were contained in the immunoSEQ output, filtering matching that applied to full-length reads could not be performed. To assign V/J genes and CDR3, sequences were annotated using PyIR, a Python wrapper for IgBLAST v1.9, with IMGT germline references. Reads were removed for weak V/J assignments (E-value above 1e-6), missing CDR3, stop codons, out-of-frame junctions, or ambiguous translated residues. V3J clonotypes were defined as sequences sharing an identical inferred V gene, J gene, and CDR3 amino acid sequence. Percentage overlap between repertoires was computed as shared unique clonotypes divided by the size of the smaller repertoire. Repertoire richness was assessed with RTK rarefaction, the Chao1 estimator, and Recon v2.1 estimates of unobserved clonotypes. For all TCRbeta clonotypes obtained by the gDNA method from a few donors, generation probabilities were computed with OLGA. TCRdb took over this immuneACCESS table, retaining in-frame rearrangements with V and J assigned. Such tables are incomplete; in checked studies, under half of the missing clones stem from an unresolved V gene, and the remainder is unexplained. Clone size and V and J calls were adopted from that table, with D and trimming inferred from the DNA. Within this sample are around 1.1 million clones, with 70% to 80% of them counted one time only. The ten largest clonotypes hold 0.89% of the sample.

This sample is part of a study of shared clonotypes between healthy human individuals (TCRdb year 2020). With regard to the full study: A couple of women and a few men aged 18 to 49 years were included in the cohort. For each donor, three plates each were used for CD4 naive and CD4 memory, two plates were used for CD8 naive, and one plate was used for CD8 memory. Blood TCR repertoires of 5 or 6 healthy adults were deeply sequenced to estimate repertoire size and the extent of clonotype sharing between individuals. Per donor, leukapheresis produced somewhere between about 0.9 and 9.5 billion PBMCs. Libraries were prepared and TCR repertoires were sequenced by different laboratories using diverse techniques, in order to increase sequencing depth and limit assay-specific biases. The full study reports these points: Even with the large sequencing depth, rarefaction of the sorted-subset datasets indicated that sequencing was incomplete. The small number of donors limited the genetic and exposure-history diversity represented. Based on pairwise subsampling, the degree of clonotype sharing among donors was expected to be affected by sequencing depth. Estimated clonotype richness was generally larger for naive than for memory subsets. Higher generation probabilities were observed for clonotypes shared by all four sorted-subset donors than for non-shared clonotypes. Only blood was sampled, and tissue TCR repertoires likely differ from those in blood. When several donors were compared, the shared fraction of clonotypes was about 5% for naive CD4, approximately 3.3% for naive CD8, about 2.5% for memory CD4, and roughly 0.4% for memory CD8.

Donors were healthy HIV-negative adults with no recently reported acute infections or vaccinations. Every donor was a Caucasian adult residing in Nashville, Tennessee, USA. CD4+ T cells were enriched by magnetic negative selection, after which naive cells were positively selected on CD45RA and the negative fraction was taken as the memory subset. After blood collection by leukapheresis, PBMCs were isolated using Ficoll-Histopaque density gradient centrifugation and then cryopreserved in the vapor phase of liquid nitrogen. Analytical flow cytometry was used to check the purity and quantity of every magnetically sorted T cell population. Each sorted fraction had its genomic DNA isolated and then quantified by UV absorbance on a Nanodrop 2000c. Based on the germline V gene (reference sequence), the CDR1 and CDR2 sequences are LNHDA and SQIVND. Reading from cysteine to phenylalanine, the CDR3 counts 11 amino acids. Kept here is only the CDR3 DNA, which spans 33 bases and is read in frame from base 1. V is pared back by 4 bases and J by 6 bases, with 6 bases lying between the germline termini.

Sequenced sample: memory CD4+ T cells from PBMCs. This specimen's cell subset or site label, interpreted: CD45RA-negative fraction. This TCR derives from a man aged 18 to 29 in good health. Some clones in this sample may be carry-over from other donors' samples. The chain was built from TRBV19 and TRBJ1-1; no confident D gene assignment can be made. The CDR3 region has the sequence CASSRTAEAFF. The nucleotide sequence is given as TGTGCCAGTAGTAGAACAGCTGAAGCTTTCTTT.